A few counts support the clone carrying this T cell receptor (beta chain). The study ran its PCR with 60 Vbeta and 13 Jbeta primers. This table comes from immunoSEQ multiplex PCR, and its TCRdb copy is limited to in-frame clones, with some not included. The data contain some 120,000 clones, more than 75% of them seen just once; the ten biggest clones take up 1.8%. The sample is drawn from a study of cytomegalovirus exposure and HLA in healthy donors. The V gene's germline CDR1 is WSHSY and CDR2 SAAADI. This CDR3 region has 14 residues. The V gene end was trimmed by 4 bases and the J gene end by 3 bases; junction bases not matched to a gene: 5.

Sequenced material: PBMCs. This TCR derives from a man between 18 and 35 years old in good health and CMV-seronegative. The rearrangement uses TRBV10-2 and TRBJ2-7; 8 bases fit TRBD1. CDR3 amino acids: CASSVVGQGYEQYF. The CDR3 nucleotides read TGCGCCAGCAGTGTGGTAGGACAGGGCTACGAGCAGTACTTC.